Listed here are 23 T cell receptor beta chains from one sample, sequenced in a study of regulatory T cells in long-lasting Graves disease. Combining iRepertoire HTBI primers with Arm-PCR of CDR3 regions, the authors built TCR beta libraries. MiXCR was run by TCRdb on the multiplex PCR reads, yielding one entry per CDR3 protein. The sample holds fewer than 400,000 distinct CDR3 sequences, 15% to 20% seen once. Time point defined: persistent/refractory GD, antithyroid drugs over 5 years with positive TRAb. PBMC RNA served as the TCR library source. Material: peripheral blood mononuclear cells (PBMCs), obtained when the disease was refractory, from a patient treated with antithyroid drugs. The source is a female donor with Graves disease.

The genes are TRBV30 and TRBJ2-7; D is perhaps TRBD1 (6 bases). The CDR3 sequence is 13 residues long. The ends were cut back, 5 bases at V and 6 bases at J, with 17 bases in the middle. Germline lookup yields CDR1 GTSNPN and CDR2 SVGIG (reference sequence). The CDR3 DNA reads TGTGCCTGGGCCAGGGGACCTCCGCTCGAGCAGTACTTC. Its translation: CAWARGPPLEQYF.

The V call is TRBV12-3 or TRBV12-4, the J call TRBJ2-1; tentatively, D is TRBD1 or TRBD2 (5 bases each). Deletions cut 3 bases from V and 7 bases from J, with 10 bases between. The CDR3 has 13 amino acids. CDR3 sequence (DNA): TGTGCCAGCAGTTTGGGGGATTTGAATGAGCAGTTCTTC. Its translation: CASSLGDLNEQFF.

Many counts were recorded for this clonotype. The chain employs TRBV11-2 and TRBJ1-2; unclear D gene. The V gene's germline CDR1 is SGHAT and CDR2 FQNNGV. The CDR3 has 19 residues. V dropped 5 bases and J dropped 0 bases, with 25 bases sitting between them. In nucleotides, the CDR3 is TGTGCCAGCAGCATTAGGCCTAGATCCCACAGTGGCGCTAACTATGGCTACACCTTC. Translation: CASSIRPRSHSGANYGYTF.

The chain uses TRBV29-1 and TRBJ2-3; D unclear. Germline CDR1 is SQVTM and CDR2 is ANQGSEA. CDR3 length equals 13 residues. Trimming shortened V by 2 bases and J by 0 bases, and 6 bases separated the two germline ends. DNA for the CDR3: TGCAGCGTTGAAACGGGTAGCACAGATACGCAGTATTTT. It codes for CSVETGSTDTQYF.

This clonotype was seen at least ten times. V gene TRBV12-3 or TRBV12-4 combines with J gene TRBJ1-5, with TRBD1 matching over 12 bases. The CDR3 contains 15 residues. V dropped 6 bases and J dropped 6; count of bases not matched to a gene: 6. CDR3 amino acids: CASSLRDRGLQPQHF. DNA of the CDR3: TGTGCCAGCAGCCTCCGGGACAGGGGGCTTCAGCCCCAGCATTTT.

This clonotype was observed at least ten times. The chain links TRBV10-3 to TRBJ1-2, with D hard to call. CDR3 size: 13 residues. Germline values: CDR1 ENHRY, CDR2 SYGVKD. With 6 bases removed from V and 3 bases from J, the gap between germline ends came to 11 bases. The chain's CDR3 is CAIRKDGHYGYTF. CDR3 DNA sequence: TGTGCCATCAGAAAGGACGGACACTATGGCTACACCTTC.

This clonotype was seen only a few times. The CDR3 sequence is CSAPSGRATGGELFF. The CDR3, as DNA: TGCAGTGCCCCTAGCGGGAGGGCGACGGGCGGGGAGCTGTTTTTT. This chain connects TRBV20-1 to TRBJ2-2, with 12 bases matching TRBD2. J was trimmed by 7 bases and V by 6 bases; bases with no gene match: 9. Germline CDR1 DFQATT, CDR2 SNEGSKA (reference sequence). The CDR3 runs to 15 residues.

This clonotype has ten or more counts. J is TRBJ1-1 and V is TRBV2, with 7 bases aligning to TRBD1. The germline gives CDR1 SNHLY, CDR2 FYNNEI. V shed 8 bases, J shed 1 base, and the junction held 4 bases outside the gene matches. This CDR3 region has 13 residues. The CDR3: CASSGQANTEAFF. Here the CDR3 DNA reads TGTGCCAGCTCAGGACAGGCGAACACTGAAGCTTTCTTT.

This clonotype was picked up one time. A much larger clonotype is one base distant, so this may be a read error. The chain is built from TRBV29-1 and TRBJ2-7, with 14 bases fitting TRBD2. Germline V lookup: CDR1 SQVTM, CDR2 ANQGSEA. The CDR3 contains 15 residues. CDR3 coding DNA: TGCAGCATTGAAGGGACTAGCGGGAGAGCTTACGAGCAGTACTTC. Translation gives CSIEGTSGRAYEQYF.

The table lists this clonotype with a count of one. Possible read error: a much larger clone is one base away. The J gene is TRBJ2-7, the V gene TRBV7-9; D is unclear. Trimming removed 3 bases from V and 0 bases from J, with 9 bases in between. The CDR3 has 14 amino acids. Germline loops: CDR1 SEHNR, CDR2 FQNEAQ (reference sequence). CDR3 sequence: CASSFPSSSYEQYF. CDR3 DNA: TGTGCCAGCAGCTTTCCCTCTTCCTCCTACGAGCAGTACTTC.

For this clonotype: At one of its ends the junction is not consistent with the germline gene, which may arise from a read error. The J gene is TRBJ1-1, the V gene TRBV18; no firm D call. This CDR3 comprises 13 residues. In germline, CDR1 is KGHSH, CDR2 LQKENI. The CDR3 reads CVSSPQVNTEAFF. The CDR3 region has the DNA TGTGTCAGCTCTCCCCAGGTGAACACTGAAGCTTTCTTT.

The table lists this clonotype with many counts. V gene TRBV5-6 combines with J gene TRBJ2-2; 9 bases agree with TRBD2. This CDR3 is 16 amino acids long. The ends lost 2 bases at V and 3 bases at J; junction bases unmatched: 5. Germline assignment: CDR1 SGHDT and CDR2 YYEEEE. The CDR3 DNA reads TGTGCCAGCAGCTTAGGTCTAGCGGGATACACCGGGGAGCTGTTTTTT. Translation gives CASSLGLAGYTGELFF.

The chain links TRBV10-3 to TRBJ2-2, with D tentatively TRBD2 (5 bases). The CDR3 length is 16 residues. With 3 bases removed from V and 5 bases from J, the gap between germline ends came to 16 bases. The germline V gene has CDR1 ENHRY and CDR2 SYGVKD. The CDR3 nucleotides read TGTGCCATCAGTGAAGTTTCGAGGGCAGTGACCGGGGAGCTGTTTTTT. Its protein product is CAISEVSRAVTGELFF.

The J gene is TRBJ1-5, the V gene TRBV19, with D uncertain. Trimming pared 3 bases from V and 4 bases from J, leaving 7 bases between. The CDR3 covers 13 residues. Germline CDR1 LNHDA, CDR2 SQIVND (reference sequence). CDR3 coding DNA: TGTGCCAGTAGTATTGAAGGGAATCAGCCCCAGCATTTT. Translating gives CASSIEGNQPQHF.

The chain links TRBV30 to TRBJ2-7; D possibly uses TRBD1 or TRBD2 (5 bases each). Germline V gene data show CDR1 as GTSNPN and CDR2 as SVGIG (reference sequence). Trimming shortened V by 0 bases and J by 7 bases, and 7 bases separated the two germline ends. This CDR3 comprises 11 residues. The CDR3 region has the DNA TGTGCCTGGAGTGTGTGGGGGGAGCAGTACTTC. This gives the protein CAWSVWGEQYF.

In its sample, this clonotype was seen many times. V usage is TRBV6-2 or TRBV6-3 and J usage is TRBJ1-2; D is unresolved. V was pared by 5 bases and J by 4 bases, with 17 bases between. Germline CDR1 MNHEY, CDR2 SVGEGT. The CDR3 runs to 15 residues. CDR3 residues: CASSEVVKGGYGYTF. As DNA, the CDR3 is TGTGCCAGCAGTGAAGTAGTTAAGGGTGGCTATGGCTACACCTTC.

This clonotype was picked up many times. The chain combines TRBV10-3 with TRBJ1-2; unclear D gene. This CDR3 is 11 amino acids long. CDR1 is ENHRY and CDR2 is SYGVKD in the germline V gene. V shed 0 bases and J shed 8 bases, with 4 bases lying between them. CDR3 protein: CAISESEGYTF. CDR3 coding DNA: TGTGCCATCAGTGAGTCAGAAGGCTACACCTTC.

J is TRBJ2-2 and V is TRBV2; D tentatively reads TRBD1 or TRBD2 (5 bases each). Germline V lookup: CDR1 SNHLY, CDR2 FYNNEI. This CDR3 is 14 amino acids long. Trimming stripped 3 bases from V and 4 bases from J, with 9 bases between. The DNA of the CDR3 is TGTGCCAGCAGTGATAGAGGGACCACCGGGGAGCTGTTTTTT. Its translation is CASSDRGTTGELFF. The full variable domain, its missing parts supplied by reference TRBV2 and TRBJ2-2, is EPEVTQTPSHQVTQMGQEVILRCVPISNHLYFYWYRQILGQKVEFLVSFYNNEISEKSEIFDDQFSVERPDGSNFTLKIRSTKLEDSAMYFCASSDRGTTGELFFGEGSRLTVL.

In its sample, this clonotype was seen many times. The chain links TRBV24-1 to TRBJ2-7, with 9 bases that match TRBD1. With 3 bases clipped from V and 5 bases from J, the junction kept 10 bases outside the gene matches. CDR3 size: 16 residues. Germline CDR1 is KGHDR and CDR2 is SFDVKD. CDR3 in DNA: TGTGCCACCAGTGATACCGGACAGGGGAAATCCGACGAGCAGTACTTC. Its protein product is CATSDTGQGKSDEQYF.

This clonotype was detected many times. This chain joins TRBV7-8 and TRBJ2-5; 7 bases agree with TRBD2. The germline gives CDR1 SGHVS, CDR2 FQNEAQ. V gave up 7 bases and J gave up 5 bases; unmatched junction bases: 10. CDR3 length: 14 residues. The CDR3 is CASNQAGRVETQYF. CDR3 nucleotide sequence: TGTGCCAGCAACCAAGCGGGGAGGGTGGAGACCCAGTACTTC.

V gene TRBV5-1 combines with J gene TRBJ1-2; D remains unclear. CDR1 SGHRS and CDR2 YFSETQ come from the germline V gene. V was clipped by 0 bases and J by 6 bases, with 18 bases between them. This CDR3 is 16 amino acids long. CDR3 bases: TGCGCCAGCAGCTTGGGGAGTTGGGAGAAAAGGGATGGCTACACCTTC. Protein sequence: CASSLGSWEKRDGYTF.

V and J are TRBV20-1 and TRBJ2-5; no clear D. CDR1 and CDR2 (germline): DFQATT, SNEGSKA (reference sequence). The CDR3 runs 10 residues. The CDR3 DNA reads TGCAGCCCGCCGGATGAGACCCAGTACTTC. Amino acid sequence: CSPPDETQYF.

This clonotype was observed a handful of times. The chain uses TRBV2 and TRBJ1-5, with 7 nucleotides matching TRBD1. V was clipped by 4 bases and J by 0 bases; unmatched bases: 3. The CDR3 has 15 residues. From germline, CDR1 is SNHLY and CDR2 FYNNEI. CDR3 sequence: CASSARGDSNQPQHF. CDR3 nucleotide sequence: TGTGCCAGCAGTGCCAGGGGGGATAGCAATCAGCCCCAGCATTTT.